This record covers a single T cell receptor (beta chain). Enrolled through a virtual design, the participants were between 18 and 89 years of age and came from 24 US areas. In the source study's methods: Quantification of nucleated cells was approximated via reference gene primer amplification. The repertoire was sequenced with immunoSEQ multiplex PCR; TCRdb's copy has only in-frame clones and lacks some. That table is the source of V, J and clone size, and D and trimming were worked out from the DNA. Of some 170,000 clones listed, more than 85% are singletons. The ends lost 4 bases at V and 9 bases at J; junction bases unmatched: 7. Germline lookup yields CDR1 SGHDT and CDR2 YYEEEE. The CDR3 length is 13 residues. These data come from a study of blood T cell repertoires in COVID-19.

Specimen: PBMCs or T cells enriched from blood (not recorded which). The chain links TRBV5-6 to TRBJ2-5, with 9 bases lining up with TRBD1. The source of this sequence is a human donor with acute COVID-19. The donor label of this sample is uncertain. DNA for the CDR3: TGTGCCAGCAGCCGGGGACAGGGTTTGGCCCAGTACTTC. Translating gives CASSRGQGLAQYF.